The entry below gives a single T cell receptor beta chain sequence along with its context. Its antigen specificity is not known. Per-base quality was not reported, and no clone a single base away is much larger than it. These data originate in a study of cytomegalovirus exposure and HLA in healthy donors listed by TCRdb under 2017. Context from the whole study: In an earlier analysis of approximately 500 of the donors, about 260 Gb of sequence data and 90 million to 120 million unique TCR beta sequences from roughly 190 million T cells were reported. Around 320 gigabases of sequencing data and approximately 80 million unique TCR sequences were included in an early release covering 550 to 800 HLA-typed donors. The genetic ancestry cluster associated with self-reported Caucasian donors included 80% to 90% of the roughly 360 genotyped donors. The study aimed to test whether signatures of past pathogen exposure could be identified by cataloging public T cell receptors. The study profiled the T cell repertoires of hundreds of subjects by immunosequencing and related them to cytomegalovirus serostatus. A separate validation cohort of 100 to 150 different subjects was used in addition to the roughly 700-subject first cohort. To predict cytomegalovirus infection status, the study brought together high-throughput TCR immunosequencing, statistical association of individual TCRs with disease status, and machine learning. In a later analysis, previously published TCR beta repertoires from 550 to 750 donors were re-analyzed and high-resolution HLA genotyping was added so that TCR occurrence patterns could be studied. The later analysis used no new phenotypic data to find candidate immune exposures, relying instead on TCR beta sequences and their occurrence across donors. An earlier analysis of fewer than 750 of the donors used high-throughput TCR beta sequencing to judge whether each TCR beta V gene segment behaved as functional or pseudogenic. Donor age, sex, ethnicity and CMV serostatus were compiled alongside the repertoire data. A later genetic analysis took genome-wide SNP genotypes for about 60% of the roughly 670 donors and used that subset as a discovery cohort. Every repertoire in the discovery cohort had been generated on one and the same sequencing platform. Both class I and class II loci were covered by HLA typing, at four-digit resolution. Typing coverage differed by locus: A, B, C, DRB1 and DQB1 were typed in about 629-630 donors, DQA1 in 500 to 550, DPA1 in some 570, and DPB1 in just under 490. Because of strong linkage in the cohort, roughly five DR-DQ haplotypes were treated as single units for association and clustering. Across approximately 400 genotyped donors of the cohort, an average of approximately 200,000 unique TCR beta nucleotide sequences per donor were sequenced, and roughly a sixth of those sequences were non-productive.

The CDR3 runs 15 residues from the cysteine to the phenylalanine. Just CDR3 DNA is preserved here, 45 bases in frame from base 1. Findings and caveats that apply to the study as a whole: Most TCR sequences were observed very rarely across donors, whereas some public TCRs were present in many individuals. CMV serostatus was the only immune exposure information available for the cohort. The 87-base-pair reads could not distinguish some IMGT-functional V segments, including TRBV6-2 and TRBV6-3, so those segments were excluded. HLA typing was unavailable for some donors at each locus, so association tests used only the typed subset. A group of highly shared sequence variants was considered likely to be a technical artifact of the sequencing pipeline. A later genetic analysis reported fewer N-insertions in productive TCRs among donors in an Asian-associated ancestry cluster than the roughly 640-donor mean. In vitro tests confirmed that a few of the cytomegalovirus-associated TCR beta chains recognize cytomegalovirus antigens. Compared with equally common non-associated chains, HLA-associated TCR beta chains in a later analysis were more clonally expanded and had lower generation probabilities. Linkage disequilibrium might explain the correlated functional status among segregating V segments, but an unknown experimental factor could not be excluded. According to a later analysis, parvovirus B19, influenza, CMV and Epstein-Barr virus appeared linked to several top co-occurrence clusters. Sequencing depth was assumed to be roughly uniform across donors in the presence/absence analyses, though that assumption may not hold. A later analysis found that TCR association rates varied across HLA loci, with DRB1 alleles showing the most associated TCRs and HLA-C alleles the fewest. The study listed 150 to 200 TCR beta chains as associated with cytomegalovirus. The classifier was reported to diagnose cytomegalovirus status with high specificity and sensitivity in both the original cohort and the validation cohort. The authors suggested that the approach could potentially be generalized to other disease states and immunological phenotypes. In a later genetic analysis, a missense DCLRE1C variant was associated with V-gene and J-gene trimming of TCR beta chains, and the association was replicated in an independent cohort. This cohort had only TCR beta chains sequenced, and the lack of alpha or paired-chain data limited which features could be detected. Strong co-occurrence of HLA alleles, especially DR and DQ, made assigning TCR associations to individual alleles difficult. In a later analysis, most CMV-associated TCR beta chains were found to appear HLA-restricted, with HLA associations seemingly driven largely by CMV exposure. In an earlier analysis of under 600 of the donors, most TCR beta V segments were observed in productive rearrangements about 87% or about 30% of the time, broadly matching IMGT annotations. In a later analysis, 16,951 TCR beta sequences were associated with specific HLA alleles at a false discovery rate of 0.05. The earlier analysis of about 600 of the donors excluded some 15 rarely observed V segments, including chromosome 9 orphons, because counts were too low. A further reported finding was that TCR beta sequences accurately predicted the HLA-A and HLA-B alleles for most subjects in the first cohort.

The cohort comprised 666 healthy bone marrow donors. All cohort members were sampled while nominally healthy, although unrecorded immune exposures were likely present. The donor was CMV seronegative and was included in the group of 352 seronegative cohort members. Each donor provided a peripheral blood sample, and peripheral blood mononuclear cells were used for TCR beta sequencing. Genomic DNA was extracted from the blood cell samples with the Qiagen DNeasy Blood Extraction Kit. Library method: the immunoSEQ multiplex PCR assay. For the multiplex PCR, a mixture combining 60 forward primers for TCR Vbeta segments and 13 reverse primers for TCR Jbeta segments was used. The CDR3 region of rearranged TCR beta genes was amplified from genomic DNA with a multiplex PCR assay. The Illumina HiSeq System was used to sequence the amplified TCR beta libraries as 87-base-pair reads. The authors' pipeline ran thus. Across the 600 to 700 repertoires, a later analysis counted 80 million or so unique TCR beta chains, approximately 10 million of which were shared by at least two donors. Raw reads were error-corrected and collapsed into unique sequences by a nearest-neighbor algorithm in which closely related sequences were merged to remove PCR and sequencing errors. To assign V, D and J gene segments, CDR3 sequences were aligned to IMGT reference sequences. For a sequence to be retained, a match of at least six nucleotides to both a V gene segment and a J gene segment was required. Rearrangements were called productive when the CDR3 lacked stop codons and stayed in frame with V and J; all others were non-productive. Following IMGT convention, CDR3 was defined as the stretch from the second conserved V-encoded cysteine up to the conserved J-encoded phenylalanine. The earlier analysis of about 620 of the donors excluded sequences that lacked an unambiguous match to a single V gene segment. In an earlier analysis of approximately 500 of the donors, a V segment was called functional when productive rearrangements were above 56.7%, and segregating when the standard deviation between donors exceeded 5%. To diagnose cytomegalovirus status from the catalog of TCR beta chain sequences, a statistical classification framework was built. A later analysis assigned V and J genes by comparing TCR nucleotide sequences with IMGT/GENE-DB human TR gene sequences. Using the TCRdist pipeline, a later analysis assigned CDR3 sequences along with most-parsimonious VDJ recombination scenarios. In a later analysis, each TCR beta chain was defined by its CDR3 amino acid sequence together with its V-gene family, and reads lacking a unique V-gene family were excluded. To address suspected cross-contamination and a sequencing artifact, a later analysis removed 592 highly shared, low-generation-probability nucleotide sequences. In a later analysis, a clonal expansion index was calculated for each public chain from normalized within-repertoire ranks of inferred template counts. In a later analysis, generation probabilities were computed with a VDJ recombination model fitted to out-of-frame rearrangements, and the resulting probabilities were checked against IGoR. Hypergeometric tests were used in a later analysis to score TCR-TCR, TCR-HLA and TCR-CMV co-occurrence, with a repertoire-size bias correction applied to the TCR pairs. In a later analysis, false discovery rates were estimated by permuting HLA or CMV assignments 20 times. In a later analysis, co-occurring TCRs were grouped using DBSCAN, and TCRdist sequence similarity was added for clustering within HLA-allele-positive subsets. Repertoires with fewer than 30,000 or more than 120,000 public chains were left out of co-occurrence clustering, as were five repertoires with anomalous nucleotide sharing. What TCRdb holds here is the immuneACCESS table cut down to in-frame rearrangements. Part of the clones is not present; checked against another copy, under half of the missing clones reflect an unresolved V gene, and the others are unexplained. For V, J and clone size, that table is used; D and trimming come from the DNA. The sample records about 90,000 clones, roughly 72% of which are singletons. The biggest ten clones account for around 0.53% of the sample.

This receptor chain uses TRBV7-5 and TRBJ1-1. TRBV7-5 is annotated as a pseudogene. The sequence was obtained from a young man in good health and CMV-seronegative. The sequenced sample consisted of PBMCs. The DNA is as follows: TGTGTCAGAAGCTTAGCGGGAAGCAGGCGGGGCGAAGCTTTCTTT. Protein translation: CVRSLAGSRRGEAFF.